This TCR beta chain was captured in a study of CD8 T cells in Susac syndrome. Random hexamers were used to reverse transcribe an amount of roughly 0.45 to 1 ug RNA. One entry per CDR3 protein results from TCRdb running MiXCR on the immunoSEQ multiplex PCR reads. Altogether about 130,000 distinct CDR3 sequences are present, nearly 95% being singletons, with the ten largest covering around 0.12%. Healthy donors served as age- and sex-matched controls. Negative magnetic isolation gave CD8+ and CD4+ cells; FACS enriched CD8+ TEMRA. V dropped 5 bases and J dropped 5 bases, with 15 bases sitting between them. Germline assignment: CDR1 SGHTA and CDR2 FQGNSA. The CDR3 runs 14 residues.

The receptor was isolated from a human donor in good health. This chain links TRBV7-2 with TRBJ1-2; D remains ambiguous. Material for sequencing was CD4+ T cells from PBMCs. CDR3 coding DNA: TGTGCCAGCAGCCTTACTCCCCCCCGTTATGGCTACACCTTC. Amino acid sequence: CASSLTPPRYGYTF.